Listed here are 3 T cell receptor beta chains from one sample, sequenced in a study of OX40 agonist ivuxolimab in advanced cancers. This table comes from immunoSEQ multiplex PCR, and its TCRdb copy is limited to in-frame clones, with some not included. The data show tens of thousands of clones, 89% seen once. The input for sequencing was CD4+ or CD8+ T cells sorted from blood, taken in a trial of the OX40 agonist ivuxolimab. These receptor sequences come from an adult with an advanced solid tumor such as melanoma, head and neck, liver or kidney cancer.

The chain has TRBV18 and TRBJ1-6; the match to TRBD1 covers 7 bases. After removal of 6 bases from V and 4 bases from J, the junction contained 9 bases not matched to a gene. The CDR3 totals 16 residues. Germline CDR1 is KGHSH and CDR2 is LQKENI. The CDR3 coding sequence is TGTGCCAGCTCCCAGGAGGGGGCCCTTTATAATTCACCCCTCCACTTT. Translating it yields CASSQEGALYNSPLHF.

The sample holds a few counts of this clone. This chain links TRBV5-1 with TRBJ2-7; TRBD1 matches at 9 bases. Germline V lookup: CDR1 SGHRS, CDR2 YFSETQ. The V and J ends lost 0 bases and 3 bases, in that order; junction bases with no gene match: 1. The CDR3 contains 14 residues. CDR3 amino acids: CASSLGQGGYEQYF. In DNA form, the CDR3 reads TGCGCCAGCAGCTTGGGACAGGGGGGCTACGAGCAGTACTTC.

The rearrangement links TRBV10-1 to TRBJ1-1, with D possibly being TRBD1 (5 bases). CDR3 length equals 14 residues. CDR1 WNHNN and CDR2 SYGVQD come from the germline V gene (reference sequence). Deletions cut 6 bases from V and 4 bases from J, with 15 bases between. CDR3 bases: TGCGCCAGCAGCCTGAGGAGGGGTGGCACTGAAGCTTTCTTT. Translating it yields CASSLRRGGTEAFF.